This T cell receptor (beta chain) originates from a study of T-cell reconstitution after alpha-beta-depleted transplantation in children. Trimming took 5 bases from V and 5 from J; bases not matched to a gene: 16. Germline V lookup: CDR1 SGHAT, CDR2 FQNNGV. The CDR3 consists of 18 residues. During its preparation, the TCRbeta library received unique molecular identifiers. TCRdb called the PCR reads again in MiXCR, with one record for every CDR3 protein. The top ten hold more than 5.5% of the sample, which has 450,000 to 500,000 distinct CDR3 sequences, under 15% seen once. The source is a human donor who donated a stem cell graft to a child with combined immunodeficiency. The gene calls are TRBV11-2 and TRBJ2-1, with 9 positions matching TRBD2. Specimen: PBMCs from the stem cell graft donor, collected from the stem cell graft. The CDR3 nucleotides are TGTGCCAGCAGCCGGACTAGCGTCCCGATGATCGCTAACAATGAGCAGTTCTTC. Encoded protein: CASSRTSVPMIANNEQFF.